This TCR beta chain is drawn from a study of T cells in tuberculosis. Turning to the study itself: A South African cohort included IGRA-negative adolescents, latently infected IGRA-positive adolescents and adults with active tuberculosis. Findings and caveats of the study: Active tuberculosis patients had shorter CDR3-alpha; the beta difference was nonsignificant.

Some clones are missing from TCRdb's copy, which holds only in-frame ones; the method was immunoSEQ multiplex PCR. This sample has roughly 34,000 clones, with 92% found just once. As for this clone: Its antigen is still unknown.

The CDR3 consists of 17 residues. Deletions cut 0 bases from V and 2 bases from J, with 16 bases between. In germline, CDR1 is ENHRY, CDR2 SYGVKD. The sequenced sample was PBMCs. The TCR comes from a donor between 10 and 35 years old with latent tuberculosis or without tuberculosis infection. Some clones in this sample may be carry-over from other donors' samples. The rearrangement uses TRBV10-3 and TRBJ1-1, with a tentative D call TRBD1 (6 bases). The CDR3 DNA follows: TGTGCCATCAGTGAGTCCAAATTGGACAGAAATAACACTGAAGCTTTCTTT. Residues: CAISESKLDRNNTEAFF.